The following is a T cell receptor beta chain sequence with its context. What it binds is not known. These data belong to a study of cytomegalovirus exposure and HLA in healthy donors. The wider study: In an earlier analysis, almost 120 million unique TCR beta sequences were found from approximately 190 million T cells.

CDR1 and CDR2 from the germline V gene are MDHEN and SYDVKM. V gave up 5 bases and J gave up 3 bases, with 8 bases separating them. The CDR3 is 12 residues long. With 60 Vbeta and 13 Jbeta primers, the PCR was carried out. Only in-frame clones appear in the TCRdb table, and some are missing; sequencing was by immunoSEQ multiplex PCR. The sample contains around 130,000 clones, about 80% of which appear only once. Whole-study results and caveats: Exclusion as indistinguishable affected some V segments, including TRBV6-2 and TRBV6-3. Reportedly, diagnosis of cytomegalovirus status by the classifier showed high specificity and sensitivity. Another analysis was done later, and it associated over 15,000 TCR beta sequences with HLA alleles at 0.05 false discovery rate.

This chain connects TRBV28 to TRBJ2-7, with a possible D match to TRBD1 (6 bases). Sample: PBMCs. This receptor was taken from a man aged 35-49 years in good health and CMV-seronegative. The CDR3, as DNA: TGTGCCAGCAGTCAACAGGGCTACGAGCAGTACTTC. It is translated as CASSQQGYEQYF.